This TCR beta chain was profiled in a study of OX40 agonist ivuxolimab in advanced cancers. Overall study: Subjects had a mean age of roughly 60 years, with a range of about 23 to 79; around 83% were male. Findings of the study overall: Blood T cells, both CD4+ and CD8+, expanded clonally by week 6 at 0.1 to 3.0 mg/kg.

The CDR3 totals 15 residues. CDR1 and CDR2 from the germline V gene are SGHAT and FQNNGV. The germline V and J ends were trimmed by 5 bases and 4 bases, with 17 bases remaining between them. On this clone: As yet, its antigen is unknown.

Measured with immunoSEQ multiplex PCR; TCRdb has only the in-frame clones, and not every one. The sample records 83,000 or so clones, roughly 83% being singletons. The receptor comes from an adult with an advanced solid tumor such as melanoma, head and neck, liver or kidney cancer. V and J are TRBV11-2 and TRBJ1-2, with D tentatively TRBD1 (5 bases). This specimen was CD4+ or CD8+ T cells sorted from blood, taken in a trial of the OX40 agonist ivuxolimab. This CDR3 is CASSLTGTASYGYTF. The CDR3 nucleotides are TGTGCCAGCAGCCTTACCGGGACGGCTAGCTATGGCTACACCTTC. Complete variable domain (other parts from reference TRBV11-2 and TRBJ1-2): EAGVAQSPRYKIIEKRQSVAFWCNPISGHATLYWYQQILGQGPKLLIQFQNNGVVDDSQLPKDRFSAERLKGVDSTLKIQPAKLEDSAVYLCASSLTGTASYGYTFGSGTRLTVV.